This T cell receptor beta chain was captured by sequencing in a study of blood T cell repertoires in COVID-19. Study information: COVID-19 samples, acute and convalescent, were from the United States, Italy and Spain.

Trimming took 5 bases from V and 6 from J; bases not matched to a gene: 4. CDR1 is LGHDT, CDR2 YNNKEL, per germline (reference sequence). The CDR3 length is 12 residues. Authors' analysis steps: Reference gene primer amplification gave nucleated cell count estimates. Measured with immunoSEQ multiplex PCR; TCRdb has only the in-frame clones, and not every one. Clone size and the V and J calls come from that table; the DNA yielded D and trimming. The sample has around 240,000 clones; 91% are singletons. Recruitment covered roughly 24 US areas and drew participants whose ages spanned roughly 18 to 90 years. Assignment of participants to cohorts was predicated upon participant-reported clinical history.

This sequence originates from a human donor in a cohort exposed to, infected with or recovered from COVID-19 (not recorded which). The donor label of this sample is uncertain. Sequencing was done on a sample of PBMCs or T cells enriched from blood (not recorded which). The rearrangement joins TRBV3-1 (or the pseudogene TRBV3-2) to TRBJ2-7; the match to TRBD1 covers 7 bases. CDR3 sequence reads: CASSAHRGEQYF. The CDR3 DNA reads TGTGCCAGCAGCGCACACAGGGGCGAGCAGTACTTC.